A single sample gave rise to the 2 T cell receptor beta chains below, sequenced in a study of identical twins. TCRdb itself ran the 5' RACE reads through MiXCR, one entry per CDR3 protein. Of roughly 690,000 distinct CDR3 sequences in the sample, 5.5% to 7.5% were seen once. The sample consisted of naive T cells sorted from blood. These receptors were collected from a man aged 18 to 29 in good health.

In this sample, this clonotype turned up many times. The V call is TRBV7-2, the J call TRBJ2-1; no clear D. The V and J ends lost 6 bases and 5 bases respectively, with 17 bases between them. Germline loops: CDR1 SGHTA, CDR2 FQGNSA. CDR3 size: 15 residues. The CDR3 loop is CASRKSWVGNNEQFF. The CDR3 DNA sequence: TGTGCCAGCAGAAAAAGCTGGGTCGGCAACAATGAGCAGTTCTTC.

CDR3 sequence (DNA): TGTGCCAGCAGTTTTAAAAGCGGGAACTTCTACAATGAGCAGTTCTTC. Amino acid sequence: CASSFKSGNFYNEQFF. V usage is TRBV7-6 and J usage is TRBJ2-1, with 7 bases lining up with TRBD2. Germline loops: CDR1 SGHVS, CDR2 FNYEAQ. The CDR3 is made up of 16 amino acids. After removal of 6 bases from V and 3 bases from J, the junction contained 11 bases not matched to a gene. The whole variable domain, filled in from reference TRBV7-6 and TRBJ2-1, reads GAGVSQSPRYKVTKRGQDVALRCDPISGHVSLYWYRQALGQGPEFLTYFNYEAQQDKSGLPNDRFSAERPEGSISTLTIQRTEQRDSAMYRCASSFKSGNFYNEQFFGPGTRLTVL.